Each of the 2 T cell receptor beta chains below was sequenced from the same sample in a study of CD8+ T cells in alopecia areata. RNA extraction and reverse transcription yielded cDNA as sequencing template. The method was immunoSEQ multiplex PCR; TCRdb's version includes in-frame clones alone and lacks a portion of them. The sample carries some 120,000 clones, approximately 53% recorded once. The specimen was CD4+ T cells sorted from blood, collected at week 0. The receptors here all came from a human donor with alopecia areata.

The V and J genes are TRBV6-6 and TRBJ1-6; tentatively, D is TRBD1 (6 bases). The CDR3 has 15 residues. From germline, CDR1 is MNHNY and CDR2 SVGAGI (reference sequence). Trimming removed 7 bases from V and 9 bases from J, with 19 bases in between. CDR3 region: CASTEGGRRGSPLHF. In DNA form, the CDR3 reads TGTGCCAGCACCGAAGGGGGGAGGAGGGGTTCACCCCTCCACTTT.

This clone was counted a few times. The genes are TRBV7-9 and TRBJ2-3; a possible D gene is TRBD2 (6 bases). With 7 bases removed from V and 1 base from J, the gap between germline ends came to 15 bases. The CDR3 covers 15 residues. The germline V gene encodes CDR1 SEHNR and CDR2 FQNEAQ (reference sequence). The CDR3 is CASISFGGGTDTQYF. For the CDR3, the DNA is TGTGCCAGCATCTCGTTTGGCGGGGGCACAGATACGCAGTATTTT.